This T cell receptor beta chain was retrieved from a study of PD-1 blockade in classical Hodgkin lymphoma. The study, taken as a whole, reports: Whoever responded completely had baseline diversity much like that seen in newly diagnosed patients.

The CDR3 is 14 residues long. Per germline, CDR1 LNHDA and CDR2 SQIVND (reference sequence). V gave up 4 bases and J gave up 3 bases, with 10 bases separating them. Clones were read by immunoSEQ multiplex PCR, and TCRdb kept only the in-frame ones, dropping some. The sample includes approximately 89,000 clones, approximately 88% of them seen just once. Every one of the patients relapsed after autologous stem cell transplantation (brentuximab vedotin exposure was variable). As concerns this clone: Its antigen is as yet unknown.

Sequencing used peripheral blood mononuclear cells (PBMCs), obtained at baseline. The V and J genes are TRBV19 and TRBJ1-5; D is unresolved. This TCR was sampled from a human donor with classical Hodgkin lymphoma. The CDR3 region has the DNA TGTGCCAGTAGTAGTAGCGGGCCCAATCAGCCCCAGCATTTT. Its translation: CASSSSGPNQPQHF.